Detailed here is one T cell receptor (beta chain). This specimen comes from a study of blood T cell repertoires in COVID-19. Here immunoSEQ multiplex PCR was the method, and the copy in TCRdb shows in-frame clones only, minus some. The data contain fewer than 150,000 clones, 70% to 90% of them singletons. V lost 2 bases and J lost 2, with 8 bases in between. The CDR3 is 14 residues long. Germline-derived CDR1 and CDR2 are SGHRS and YFSETQ. The specimen sequenced was peripheral blood. The sequence came from a woman aged 45 to 65 who had recovered from COVID-19. The chain is built from TRBV5-1 and TRBJ1-3; D gene ambiguous. CDR3 region: CASSLTGAGNTIYF. The CDR3 coding sequence is TGCGCCAGCAGCTTAACGGGAGCTGGAAACACCATATATTTT.